These T cell receptor beta chains were read from a single sample in a study of T cells in tuberculosis. The repertoire was sequenced with immunoSEQ multiplex PCR; TCRdb's copy has only in-frame clones and lacks some. The repertoire consists of 30,000 to 40,000 clones, with around 94% occurring once and the leading ten covering about 4.7%. The material was PBMCs, obtained at tuberculosis diagnosis. Source of these receptors: an adult with tuberculosis. The CDR3 runs from the conserved cysteine through the conserved F or W. The D gene is left open where the match is weak. The size entry is marked missing in some rows and otherwise reads once, few, many or a size class.

>.|TRBV7-7|TRBD1|TRBJ2-1
TGTGCCAGCAGCTCCCTTAAGGGGGCGATCGATGAGCAGTTCTTC
CASSSLKGAIDEQFF
>.|TRBV11-2|TRBD1|TRBJ1-2
TGTGCCAGCAGCTGGGACAGGGTCTATGGCTACACCTTC
CASSWDRVYGYTF
>.|TRBV5-4|.|TRBJ2-7
TGTGCCAGCAGCGACTCCTACGAGCAGTACTTC
CASSDSYEQYF
>.|TRBV13|.|TRBJ2-3
TGTGCCAGCAGCTCACGGACAGAAAGCACAGATACGCAGTATTTT
CASSSRTESTDTQYF
>.|TRBV7-2|.|TRBJ1-3
TGTGCCAGCAGCTTAGTTACAACAGGGCTCTCTGGAAACACCATATATTTT
CASSLVTTGLSGNTIYF
>.|TRBV2|.|TRBJ2-6
TGTGCCAGCGCGGGGGCAGGGGCGACTGGGGCCAACGTCCTGACTTTC
CASAGAGATGANVLTF
>once|TRBV6-5|.|TRBJ2-2
TGTGCCAGCACATGGACTGCGAACACCGGGGAGCTGTTTTTT
CASTWTANTGELFF
>.|TRBV27|TRBD2|TRBJ2-7
TGTGCCAGCAGTCTAAAGCCCCCTAGCGGGGGGTACGAGCAGTACTTC
CASSLKPPSGGYEQYF
>.|TRBV7-2|.|TRBJ2-7
TGTGCCAGCAGCTTGGTCAGGGACTCCTACGAGCAGTACTTC
CASSLVRDSYEQYF
>.|TRBV19|.|TRBJ1-1
TGTGCCAGTAGTATAGGACATCAGAACACTGAAGCTTTCTTT
CASSIGHQNTEAFF
>.|TRBV29-1|.|TRBJ2-1
TGCAGCGTTTCTCCCCTTAATCCCGTCAATGAGCAGTTCTTC
CSVSPLNPVNEQFF
>.|TRBV13|TRBD1|TRBJ1-2
TGTGCCAGCGCTTTACAGGGGGCGCCGGGCTACACCTTC
CASALQGAPGYTF
>.|TRBV28|.|TRBJ1-5
TGTGCCAGCAGCCCGACATTGGGCAACAATCAGCCCCAGCATTTT
CASSPTLGNNQPQHF
>.|TRBV15|.|TRBJ1-1
TGTGCCACCATGAGGAACACTGAAGCTTTCTTT
CATMRNTEAFF
>.|TRBV18|TRBD1|TRBJ2-7
TGTGCCAGCTCAAGATCCGTCGGGACAGGGGAACTCGAGCAGTACTTC
CASSRSVGTGELEQYF
>medium-sized|TRBV30|TRBD1|TRBJ1-5
TGTGCCTGGAGTTATAACAGGGGTCAGCCCCAGCATTTT
CAWSYNRGQPQHF
>.|TRBV5-6|.|TRBJ2-1
TGTGCCAGCAGCCCTCTATTACAGGGATCTTACAATGAGCAGTTCTTC
CASSPLLQGSYNEQFF
>.|TRBV18|TRBD1|TRBJ1-2
TGTGCCAGCTCACCAAACCTGAGGACAGGGGGTTATGGCTACACCTTC
CASSPNLRTGGYGYTF
>.|TRBV2|TRBD1|TRBJ1-5
TGTGCCAGCAGTGAAGAAAGAATGGACAGGGGATATCAGCCCCAGCATTTT
CASSEERMDRGYQPQHF
>.|TRBV5-4|TRBD2|TRBJ2-5
TGTGCCAGCAGCTCCGGGACTAGCGGGGGACACCAAGAGACCCAGTACTTC
CASSSGTSGGHQETQYF
>.|TRBV5-1|.|TRBJ2-7
TGCGCCAGCAGCTTGGATCCGGGAAGCGTCTACGAGCAGTACTTC
CASSLDPGSVYEQYF
>.|TRBV5-6|.|TRBJ2-5
TGTGCCAGCAGGATACACTTAACACAGGGCCATCAAGAGACCCAGTACTTC
CASRIHLTQGHQETQYF
>.|TRBV9|.|TRBJ1-6
TGTGCCAGCAGCGGACAGATTAATTCACCCCTCCACTTT
CASSGQINSPLHF
>.|TRBV5-1|TRBD1|TRBJ1-1
TGCGCCAGCAGCTGGGGGACAGCTGAAGCTTTCTTT
CASSWGTAEAFF
>.|TRBV11-2|TRBD1|TRBJ2-1
TGTGCCAGCAGCCACTACAGGGGGAAGGATTACAATGAGCAGTTCTTC
CASSHYRGKDYNEQFF
>.|TRBV2|.|TRBJ2-7
TGTGCCAGCAGTGAAGCGAACCAGGGCTACGAGCAGTACTTC
CASSEANQGYEQYF
>.|TRBV7-2|.|TRBJ1-4
TGTGCCAGCAGCTTCAGTCAAAATGAAAAACTGTTTTTT
CASSFSQNEKLFF
>.|TRBV6-5|.|TRBJ2-2
TGTGCCAGCAGTTACCGGGGGGCGAGCACCGGGGAGCTGTTTTTT
CASSYRGASTGELFF
>.|TRBV5-1|.|TRBJ2-1
TGCGCCAGCAGCTCGGGTATCGGGGATGAGCAGTTCTTC
CASSSGIGDEQFF
>.|TRBV11-3|TRBD1|TRBJ1-6
TGTGCCAGCAGCTCCACGGGTATGGACAGGGGTAATTCACCCCTCCACTTT
CASSSTGMDRGNSPLHF
>.|TRBV6-5|TRBD1|TRBJ2-2
TGTGCCAGCAGTTACCTTAACACAGGGGACGGGGAGCTGTTTTTT
CASSYLNTGDGELFF
>.|TRBV5-6|TRBD1|TRBJ2-7
TGTGCCAGCAGCTTGGGCCCGGGACAGACAACCTACGAGCAGTACTTC
CASSLGPGQTTYEQYF
>.|TRBV18|.|TRBJ1-5
TGTGCCAGCTCTCGAGGAGGTTTTAATCAGCCCCAGCATTTT
CASSRGGFNQPQHF
>.|TRBV29-1|TRBD2|TRBJ2-7
TGCAGCGTTCTCAGCGGGGGGGCTTACGAGCAGTACTTC
CSVLSGGAYEQYF
>.|TRBV19|.|TRBJ2-6
TGTGCCAGTAGACAGACGATCTCTGGGGCCAACGTCCTGACTTTC
CASRQTISGANVLTF
>.|TRBV10-3|TRBD2|TRBJ2-5
TGTGCCATCAGGGGTGGACTAGCGGGGGAAGAGACCCAGTACTTC
CAIRGGLAGEETQYF
>.|TRBV11-3|.|TRBJ2-3
TGTGCCAGCAGCCCGCAGAACAGGGTTGCTACGCAGTATTTT
CASSPQNRVATQYF
>large|TRBV27|.|TRBJ2-3
TGTGCCAGCAGATCTCCCACAGATACGCAGTATTTT
CASRSPTDTQYF
>.|TRBV19|.|TRBJ1-2
TGTGCCACCCTCCCCGGGGGGTCTAGCTATGGCTACACCTTC
CATLPGGSSYGYTF
>.|TRBV11-3|TRBD2|TRBJ2-4
TGTGCCAGCAGCTTAGATTCATGGGAGGGATACAAAAACATTCAGTACTTC
CASSLDSWEGYKNIQYF
>.|TRBV6-5|TRBD2|TRBJ2-7
TGTGCCAGCAGTTACTCGGGGGGGGAAAGGGGCTACGAGCAGTACTTC
CASSYSGGERGYEQYF
>.|TRBV5-4|.|TRBJ1-1
TGTGCCAGCAGCCTGGACGACAGGCCGAACACTGAAGCTTTCTTT
CASSLDDRPNTEAFF
>once|TRBV18|TRBD1|TRBJ2-5
TGTGCCAGCTCGAGGGACAGCCAAGAGACCCAGTACTTC
CASSRDSQETQYF